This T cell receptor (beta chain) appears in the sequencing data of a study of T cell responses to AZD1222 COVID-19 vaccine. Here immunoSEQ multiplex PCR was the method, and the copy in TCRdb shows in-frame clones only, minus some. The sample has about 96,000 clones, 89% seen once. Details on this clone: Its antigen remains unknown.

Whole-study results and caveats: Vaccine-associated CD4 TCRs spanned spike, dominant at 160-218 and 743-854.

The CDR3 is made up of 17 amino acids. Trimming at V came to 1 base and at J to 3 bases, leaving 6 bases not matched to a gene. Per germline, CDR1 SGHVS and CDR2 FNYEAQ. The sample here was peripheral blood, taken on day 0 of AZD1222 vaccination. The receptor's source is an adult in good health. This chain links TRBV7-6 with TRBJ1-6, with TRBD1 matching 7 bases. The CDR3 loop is CASSLGEGAIYNSPLHF. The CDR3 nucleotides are TGTGCCAGCAGCTTAGGGGAGGGGGCGATCTATAATTCACCCCTCCACTTT. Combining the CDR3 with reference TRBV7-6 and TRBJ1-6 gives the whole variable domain GAGVSQSPRYKVTKRGQDVALRCDPISGHVSLYWYRQALGQGPEFLTYFNYEAQQDKSGLPNDRFSAERPEGSISTLTIQRTEQRDSAMYRCASSLGEGAIYNSPLHFGNGTRLTVT.